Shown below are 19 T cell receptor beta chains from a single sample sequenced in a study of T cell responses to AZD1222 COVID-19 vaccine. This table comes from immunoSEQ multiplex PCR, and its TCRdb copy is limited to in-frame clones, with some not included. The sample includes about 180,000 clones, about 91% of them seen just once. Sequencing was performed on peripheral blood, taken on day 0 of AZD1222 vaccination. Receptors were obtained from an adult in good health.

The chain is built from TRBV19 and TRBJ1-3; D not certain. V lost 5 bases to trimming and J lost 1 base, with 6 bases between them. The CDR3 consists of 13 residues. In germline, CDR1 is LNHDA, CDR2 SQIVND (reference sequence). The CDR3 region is CASSERSGNTIYF. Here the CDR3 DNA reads TGTGCCAGTAGTGAACGATCTGGAAACACCATATATTTT.

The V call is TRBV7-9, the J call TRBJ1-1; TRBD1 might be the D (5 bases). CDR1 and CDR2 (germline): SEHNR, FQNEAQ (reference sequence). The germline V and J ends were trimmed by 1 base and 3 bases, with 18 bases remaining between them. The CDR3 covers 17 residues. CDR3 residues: CASSLGVGEGWDTEAFF. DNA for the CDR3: TGTGCCAGCAGCTTAGGTGTAGGGGAGGGTTGGGACACTGAAGCTTTCTTT.

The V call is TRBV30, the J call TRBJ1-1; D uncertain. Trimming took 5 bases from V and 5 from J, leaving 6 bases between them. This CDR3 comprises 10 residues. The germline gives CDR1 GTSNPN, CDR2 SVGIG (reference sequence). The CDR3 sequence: CAWLGTEAFF. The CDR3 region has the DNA TGTGCCTGGTTGGGAACTGAAGCTTTCTTT.

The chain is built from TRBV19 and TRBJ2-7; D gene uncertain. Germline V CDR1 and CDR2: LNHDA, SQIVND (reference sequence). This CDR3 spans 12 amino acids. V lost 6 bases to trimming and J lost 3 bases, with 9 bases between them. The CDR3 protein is CASRAPGYEQYF. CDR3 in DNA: TGTGCCAGTAGGGCCCCAGGCTACGAGCAGTACTTC.

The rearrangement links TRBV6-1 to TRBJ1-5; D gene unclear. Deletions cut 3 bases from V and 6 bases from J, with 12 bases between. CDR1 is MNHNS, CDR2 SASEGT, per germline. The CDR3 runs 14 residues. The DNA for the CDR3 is TGTGCCAGCAGTGAGAGGACCGGCGGTCAGCCCCAGCATTTT. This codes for CASSERTGGQPQHF.

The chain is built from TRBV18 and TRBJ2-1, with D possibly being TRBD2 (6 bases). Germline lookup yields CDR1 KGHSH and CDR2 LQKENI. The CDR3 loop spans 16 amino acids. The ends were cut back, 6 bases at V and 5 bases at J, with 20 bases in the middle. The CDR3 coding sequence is TGTGCCAGCTCGAGCCTTGGGGGACTGGCTGACAATGAGCAGTTCTTC. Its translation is CASSSLGGLADNEQFF.

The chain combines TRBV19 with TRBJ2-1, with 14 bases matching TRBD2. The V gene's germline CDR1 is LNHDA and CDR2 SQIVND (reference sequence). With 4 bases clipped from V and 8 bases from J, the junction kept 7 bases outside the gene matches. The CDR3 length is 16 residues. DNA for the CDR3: TGTGCCAGTAGTACCCGGGGACTAGCGGGAGTAGATGAGCAGTTCTTC. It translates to CASSTRGLAGVDEQFF.

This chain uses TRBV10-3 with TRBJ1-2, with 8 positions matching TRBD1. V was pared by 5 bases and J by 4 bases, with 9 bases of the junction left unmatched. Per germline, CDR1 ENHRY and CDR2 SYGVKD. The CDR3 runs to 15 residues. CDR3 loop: CAISTGTGVIYGYTF. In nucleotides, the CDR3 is TGTGCCATCAGTACAGGGACAGGAGTCATCTATGGCTACACCTTC.

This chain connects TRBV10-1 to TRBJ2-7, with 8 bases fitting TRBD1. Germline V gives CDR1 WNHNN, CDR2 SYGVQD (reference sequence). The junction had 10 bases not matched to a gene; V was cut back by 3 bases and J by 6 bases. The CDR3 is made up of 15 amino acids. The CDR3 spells CASSDSVTGVPEQYF. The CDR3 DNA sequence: TGCGCCAGCAGTGATTCCGTGACAGGGGTCCCCGAGCAGTACTTC.

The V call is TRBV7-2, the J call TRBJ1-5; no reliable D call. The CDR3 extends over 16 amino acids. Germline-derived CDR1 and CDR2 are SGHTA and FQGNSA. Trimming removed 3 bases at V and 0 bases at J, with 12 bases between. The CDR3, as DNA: TGTGCCAGCAGCTTTCGTCAAGAGTATAGCAATCAGCCCCAGCATTTT. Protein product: CASSFRQEYSNQPQHF.

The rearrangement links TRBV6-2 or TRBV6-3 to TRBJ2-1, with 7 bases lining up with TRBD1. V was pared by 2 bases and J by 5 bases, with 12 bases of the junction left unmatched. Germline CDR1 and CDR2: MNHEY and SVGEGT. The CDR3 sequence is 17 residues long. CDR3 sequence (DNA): TGTGCCAGCAGTTACGGGACAGCCACCGCCGTAGACAATGAGCAGTTCTTC. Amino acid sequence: CASSYGTATAVDNEQFF.

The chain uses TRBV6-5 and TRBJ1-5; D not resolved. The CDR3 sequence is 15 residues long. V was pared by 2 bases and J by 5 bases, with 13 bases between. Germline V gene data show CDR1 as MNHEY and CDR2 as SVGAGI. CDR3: CASSYMASPDQPQHF. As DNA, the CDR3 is TGTGCCAGCAGTTACATGGCATCACCGGATCAGCCCCAGCATTTT.

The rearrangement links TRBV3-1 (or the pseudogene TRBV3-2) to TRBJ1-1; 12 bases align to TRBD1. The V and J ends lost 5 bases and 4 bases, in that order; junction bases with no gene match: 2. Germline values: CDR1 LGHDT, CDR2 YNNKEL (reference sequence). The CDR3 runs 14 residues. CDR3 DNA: TGTGCCAGCAGCTTGGGACAGGGGGCCACTGAAGCTTTCTTT. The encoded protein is CASSLGQGATEAFF.

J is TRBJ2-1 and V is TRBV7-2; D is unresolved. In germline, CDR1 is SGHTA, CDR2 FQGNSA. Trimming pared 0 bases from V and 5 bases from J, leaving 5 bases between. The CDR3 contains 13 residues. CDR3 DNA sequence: TGTGCCAGCAGCTTAGCGTCCGACAATGAGCAGTTCTTC. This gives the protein CASSLASDNEQFF.

This chain's CDR3 is CASKSQGSYEQYF. The CDR3 region has the DNA TGTGCCAGCAAATCGCAGGGATCCTACGAGCAGTACTTC. This chain connects TRBV28 to TRBJ2-7; D might be TRBD1 (5 bases). V was cut by 7 bases and J by 1 base, with 11 bases left in between. The CDR3 has 13 amino acids. Germline CDR1 is MDHEN and CDR2 is SYDVKM.

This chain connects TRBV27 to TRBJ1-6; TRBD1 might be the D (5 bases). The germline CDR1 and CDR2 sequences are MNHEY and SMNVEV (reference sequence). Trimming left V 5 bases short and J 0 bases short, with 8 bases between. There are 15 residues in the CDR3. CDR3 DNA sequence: TGTGCCAGCAGTACAGGAGGCTCCTATAATTCACCCCTCCACTTT. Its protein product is CASSTGGSYNSPLHF.

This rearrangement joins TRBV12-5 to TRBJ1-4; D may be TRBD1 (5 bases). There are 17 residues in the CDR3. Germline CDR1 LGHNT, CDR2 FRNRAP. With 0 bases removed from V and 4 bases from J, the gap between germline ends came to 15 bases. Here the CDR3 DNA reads TGTGCTAGTGGTTTGGTGGGACCGCTAGCTATTAATGAAAAACTGTTTTTT. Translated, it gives CASGLVGPLAINEKLFF.

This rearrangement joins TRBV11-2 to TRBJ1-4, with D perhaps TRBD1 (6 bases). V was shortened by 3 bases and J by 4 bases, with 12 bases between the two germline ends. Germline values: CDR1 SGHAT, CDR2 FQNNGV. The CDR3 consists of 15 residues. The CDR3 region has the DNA TGTGCCAGCAGCTTGGAGGGGGTTCTTAATGAAAAACTGTTTTTT. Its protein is CASSLEGVLNEKLFF.

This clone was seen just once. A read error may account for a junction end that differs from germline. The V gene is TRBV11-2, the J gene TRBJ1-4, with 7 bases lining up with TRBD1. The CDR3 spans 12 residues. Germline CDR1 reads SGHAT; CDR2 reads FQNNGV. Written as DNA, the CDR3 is TGTGCCAGCAGCGTTGGGGGGGACAGACAAGTTTTT. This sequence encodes CASSVGGDRQVF.